This TCR beta chain derives from a study of CD8 T cells in ankylosing spondylitis. A note on this clonotype: Antigen specificity is unknown.

V lost 2 bases to trimming and J lost 2 bases, with 13 bases between them. The germline gives CDR1 MGHDK, CDR2 SYGVNS. The CDR3 consists of 15 residues. TCRdb used MiXCR to reprocess the 5' RACE reads, holding one entry per CDR3 protein. The data show about 340,000 distinct CDR3 sequences, roughly 14% seen once. Study outcomes and limitations: Past research had described some motif variants in reactive arthritis synovial fluid and blood. About 8 highly homologous variants made up a TCR beta motif that seemed to typify ankylosing spondylitis blood.

The clonotype originates from a male donor with ankylosing spondylitis or in good health (not recorded which). Sequencing was done on a sample of blood, either unsorted or a sorted T cell fraction (not recorded which). The genes are TRBV25-1 and TRBJ2-7, with D possibly TRBD1 on 5 matching bases. The CDR3, as DNA: TGTGCCAGCAGTGAAGAGAGGCAGGGTACCTACGAGCAGTACTTC. Amino acid sequence: CASSEERQGTYEQYF.